Each of the 14 T cell receptor beta chains below was sequenced from the same sample in a study of neurological immune-mediated disorders (dated by TCRdb to the late 2010s). Receptor amplification or capture employed 5' RACE. Sequenced using an Illumina HiSeq 2500. The public reads were quality trimmed at Q25 with fastp and then assembled into clones with MiXCR by TCRdb, keeping productive beta chains. Entries are consolidated by CDR3 protein sequence, retaining the most common genes and DNA. The sample table lists some 87,000 distinct CDR3 sequences, over 10% of them with a count of one. The ten largest clones take up 5% of the sample. The intended sense of this specimen's time point label: longitudinal time-point 2. Specimen: PBMCs. These receptors originate from a female donor with HTLV-1-associated myelopathy (HAM/TSP).

This clonotype has just a few counts. This sequence joins TRBV11-2 and TRBJ2-5; D remains ambiguous. V shed 0 bases and J shed 6 bases, with 8 bases lying between them. In germline, CDR1 is SGHAT, CDR2 FQNNGV. This CDR3 comprises 13 residues. The CDR3 here is CASSLEAGKTQYF. CDR3 nucleotides: TGTGCCAGCAGCTTAGAAGCAGGAAAGACCCAGTACTTC. Full variable domain (missing parts from reference TRBV11-2 and TRBJ2-5): EAGVAQSPRYKIIEKRQSVAFWCNPISGHATLYWYQQILGQGPKLLIQFQNNGVVDDSQLPKDRFSAERLKGVDSTLKIQPAKLEDSAVYLCASSLEAGKTQYFGPGTRLLVL.

The sample holds many counts of this clonotype. The genes are TRBV12-3 or TRBV12-4 and TRBJ1-1, with 8 bases aligning to TRBD1. This CDR3 is 13 amino acids long. J was trimmed by 4 bases and V by 6 bases; bases with no gene match: 4. The CDR3 is CASRDRDSTEAFF. CDR3 coding DNA: TGTGCCAGCAGGGACAGGGATAGCACTGAAGCTTTCTTT.

As to this clonotype: With a much larger clone just one base away, this may be a read error. The chain links TRBV11-2 to TRBJ2-1; a weak D match, TRBD1 (6 bases). With 7 bases removed from V and 7 bases from J, the gap between germline ends came to 17 bases. Germline V lookup: CDR1 SGHAT, CDR2 FQNNGV. The CDR3 length is 14 residues. Here the CDR3 reads CASNTRTRGNEQFF. CDR3 nucleotide sequence: TGTGCCAGCAACACACGAACGAGGGGGAATGAGCAGTTCTTC. The full variable domain, rest sourced from reference TRBV11-2 and TRBJ2-1, is EAGVAQSPRYKIIEKRQSVAFWCNPISGHATLYWYQQILGQGPKLLIQFQNNGVVDDSQLPKDRFSAERLKGVDSTLKIQPAKLEDSAVYLCASNTRTRGNEQFFGPGTRLTVL.

This clonotype has ten or more counts. The J gene is TRBJ2-7, the V gene TRBV7-8, with D unclear. The CDR3 is made up of 15 amino acids. V lost 1 base, J lost 4 bases, and 14 bases lay in between. Germline CDR1 reads SGHVS; CDR2 reads FQNEAQ. The CDR3 spells CASSLGWPTEYEQYF. In nucleotides, the CDR3 is TGTGCCAGCAGCTTAGGGTGGCCGACTGAGTACGAGCAGTACTTC.

This clonotype was seen at least ten times. The chain combines TRBV5-1 with TRBJ2-1, with 11 bases fitting TRBD2. This CDR3 comprises 14 residues. V was pared by 7 bases and J by 4 bases, with 4 bases of the junction left unmatched. CDR1 is SGHRS and CDR2 is YFSETQ in the germline V gene. The CDR3 here is CASGPSGGYNEQFF. CDR3 sequence (DNA): TGCGCCAGCGGTCCTAGCGGGGGGTACAATGAGCAGTTCTTC.

This clonotype was counted ten times or more. The chain employs TRBV4-1 and TRBJ2-2; D possibly uses TRBD1 or TRBD2 (5 bases each). From germline, CDR1 is MGHRA and CDR2 YSYEKL. The CDR3 runs to 17 residues. V gave up 0 bases and J gave up 4 bases, with 15 bases separating them. This CDR3 reads CASSQDRPRESTGELFF. CDR3 nucleotides: TGCGCCAGCAGCCAAGATAGACCCAGGGAGTCCACCGGGGAGCTGTTTTTT.

This clonotype came up many times. The chain is built from TRBV6-5 and TRBJ2-3; the D gene is possibly TRBD2 (7 bases). Between the trimmed V and J ends, which lost 5 bases and 3 bases, there was a span of 12 bases. The CDR3 has 14 amino acids. The V gene's germline CDR1 is MNHEY and CDR2 SVGAGI. The CDR3: CASSLGGPTDTQYF. CDR3 sequence (DNA): TGTGCCAGCAGTCTCGGGGGGCCGACAGATACGCAGTATTTT.

This clonotype was observed at least ten times. The chain combines TRBV12-3 or TRBV12-4 with TRBJ2-2; D unclear. Trimming pared 1 base from V and 1 base from J, leaving 4 bases between. The CDR3 length is 14 residues. CDR3 in DNA: TGTGCCAGCAGTTTAGGGATGAACACCGGGGAGCTGTTTTTT. Protein sequence: CASSLGMNTGELFF.

This clonotype was recorded many times. The V and J genes are TRBV7-2 and TRBJ1-5, with D hard to call. V was shortened by 5 bases and J by 7 bases, with 18 bases between the two germline ends. Germline assignment: CDR1 SGHTA and CDR2 FQGNSA. The CDR3 extends over 15 amino acids. The CDR3: CASSPTLGIGQPQHF. The CDR3, as DNA: TGTGCCAGCAGCCCAACTCTCGGGATAGGCCAGCCCCAGCATTTT.

In this sample, this clonotype turned up many times. The chain joins TRBV29-1 to TRBJ2-7; D may be TRBD2 (6 bases). V was clipped by 2 bases and J by 3 bases, with 11 bases between them. Germline loops: CDR1 SQVTM, CDR2 ANQGSEA. This CDR3 is 13 amino acids long. The CDR3 reads CSVESREDYEQYF. CDR3 DNA sequence: TGCAGCGTTGAAAGCAGGGAGGACTACGAGCAGTACTTC.

This clonotype appeared many times. The chain is built from TRBV2 and TRBJ2-7; D is uncertain. Trimming removed 4 bases from V and 2 bases from J, with 9 bases in between. The CDR3 is 13 residues long. Germline CDR1 and CDR2: SNHLY and FYNNEI. CDR3 amino acids: CASSGDVTYEQYF. CDR3 bases: TGTGCCAGCAGTGGAGACGTAACCTACGAGCAGTACTTC.

Notes on this clonotype: This may be a read error, as it is one base from a much larger clone. This chain uses TRBV6-1 with TRBJ2-5, with D possibly TRBD1 on 5 matching bases. Trimming left V 6 bases short and J 5 bases short, with 13 bases between. CDR1 and CDR2 (germline): MNHNS, SASEGT. This CDR3 comprises 13 residues. The CDR3 coding sequence is TGTGCCAGCAGAAGTGACAGTTTGGAGACCCAGTACTTC. Its translation: CASRSDSLETQYF.

This clonotype was seen repeatedly, ten times or more. V and J are TRBV7-8 and TRBJ2-2; D is possibly TRBD1 (5 bases). CDR1 SGHVS and CDR2 FQNEAQ come from the germline V gene. The CDR3 covers 12 residues. Trimming cost V 5 bases and J 5 bases, with 6 bases left between them. The CDR3 is CASSAGTGELFF. The CDR3 nucleotides read TGTGCCAGCAGCGCAGGGACCGGGGAGCTGTTTTTT.

The sample holds a few counts of this clonotype. V gene TRBV15 combines with J gene TRBJ2-3; D not resolved. Germline CDR1 reads LNHNV; CDR2 reads YYDKDF (reference sequence). V lost 1 base to trimming and J lost 2 bases, with 7 bases between them. This CDR3 has 14 residues. CDR3 protein: CATSRVTLTDTQYF. The CDR3 DNA follows: TGTGCCACCAGCAGAGTTACCCTCACAGATACGCAGTATTTT. The full variable domain, completed using reference TRBV15 and TRBJ2-3, is DAMVIQNPRYQVTQFGKPVTLSCSQTLNHNVMYWYQQKSSQAPKLLFHYYDKDFNNEADTPDNFQSRRPNTSFCFLDIRSPGLGDTAMYLCATSRVTLTDTQYFGPGTRLTVL.